This T cell receptor (beta chain) was captured in a study of shared clonotypes between healthy human individuals. Across the study: Each donor contributed plates that comprised three CD4 naive, three CD4 memory, two CD8 naive and one CD8 memory.

This CDR3 has 15 residues. The V gene lost 0 bases and the J gene lost 1 base, with 10 bases spanning the gap. CDR1 is SGHDT, CDR2 YYEEEE, per germline. Genomic DNA (from each subset) was split evenly across several immunoSEQ plates. Data came from immunoSEQ multiplex PCR; TCRdb stores just in-frame clones and leaves some out. The sample consists of roughly 850,000 clones, 96% of them appearing once. The naive CD8 fraction comprised CD45RO-negative cells positively selected for CCR7 and excluded terminally differentiated effector memory CD45RA+ cells. This TCR derives from a man aged 25-40 years in good health. The chain employs TRBV5-6 and TRBJ1-1; D call uncertain. Sequenced sample: naive CD8+ T cells sorted from blood. CDR3 nucleotides: TGTGCCAGCAGCTTGGGCAGGTACGGGAACACTGAAGCTTTCTTT. It is translated as CASSLGRYGNTEAFF.